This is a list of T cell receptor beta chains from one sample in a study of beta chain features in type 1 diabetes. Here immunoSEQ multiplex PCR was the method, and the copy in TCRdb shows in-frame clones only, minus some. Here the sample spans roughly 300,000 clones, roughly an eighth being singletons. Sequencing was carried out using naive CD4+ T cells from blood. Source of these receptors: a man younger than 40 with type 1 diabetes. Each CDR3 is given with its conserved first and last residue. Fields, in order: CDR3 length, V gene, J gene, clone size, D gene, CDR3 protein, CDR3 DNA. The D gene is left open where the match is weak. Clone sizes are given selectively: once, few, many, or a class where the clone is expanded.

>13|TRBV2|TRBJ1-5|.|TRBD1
CASRDRGLQPQHF
TGTGCCAGCAGGGACAGGGGCCTTCAGCCCCAGCATTTT
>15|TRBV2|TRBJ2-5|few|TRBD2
CASSAGGLRKETQYF
TGTGCCAGCAGTGCGGGAGGACTGAGGAAAGAGACCCAGTACTTC
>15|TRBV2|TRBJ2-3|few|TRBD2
CASGREAGGPDTQYF
TGTGCCAGCGGACGGGAGGCGGGAGGGCCGGATACGCAGTATTTT
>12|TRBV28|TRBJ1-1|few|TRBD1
CATGTGNTEAFF
TGTGCCACTGGGACAGGCAACACTGAAGCTTTCTTT
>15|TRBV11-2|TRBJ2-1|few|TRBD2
CASSSERDNYNEQFF
TGTGCCAGCAGCTCCGAGCGGGATAACTACAATGAGCAGTTCTTC
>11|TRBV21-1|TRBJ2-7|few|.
CANSQGGEKYF
TGTGCCAATTCCCAGGGGGGCGAGAAGTACTTC
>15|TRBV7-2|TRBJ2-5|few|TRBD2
CASSLGLALEVSQYF
TGTGCCAGCAGCCTCGGACTAGCCCTCGAGGTATCTCAGTACTTC
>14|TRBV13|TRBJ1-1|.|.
CASRRGGPSTEAFF
TGTGCCAGCAGAAGGGGGGGGCCGAGCACTGAAGCTTTCTTT
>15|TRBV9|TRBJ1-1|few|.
CASSPRQTMNTEAFF
TGTGCCAGCAGCCCAAGACAGACCATGAACACTGAAGCTTTCTTT
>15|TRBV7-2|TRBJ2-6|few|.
CASSHDSSGANVLTF
TGTGCCAGCAGCCACGACAGCTCTGGGGCCAACGTCCTGACTTTC
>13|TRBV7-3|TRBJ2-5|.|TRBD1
CASSLTGGETQYF
TGTGCCAGCAGCCTCACAGGGGGAGAGACCCAGTACTTC
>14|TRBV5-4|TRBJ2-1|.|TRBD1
CASIRDRGSLEQFF
TGTGCCAGTATCCGGGACAGGGGATCCCTTGAGCAGTTCTTC
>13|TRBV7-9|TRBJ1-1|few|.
CASSLGAGTEAFF
TGTGCCAGCAGCTTAGGAGCGGGAACTGAAGCTTTCTTT
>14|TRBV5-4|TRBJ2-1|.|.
CASSTPWAGNEQFF
TGTGCCAGCAGCACGCCTTGGGCGGGAAATGAGCAGTTCTTC
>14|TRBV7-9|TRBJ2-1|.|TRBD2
CASSLLAGDNEQFF
TGTGCCAGCAGCTTACTAGCGGGAGACAATGAGCAGTTCTTC
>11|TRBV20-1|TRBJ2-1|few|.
CSASLPNEQFF
TGCAGTGCTAGCCTACCCAATGAGCAGTTCTTC
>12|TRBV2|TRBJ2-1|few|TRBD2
CASRGLLNEQFF
TGTGCCAGCAGGGGACTACTCAATGAGCAGTTCTTC
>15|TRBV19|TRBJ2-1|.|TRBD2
CASSTLFGRRNEQFF
TGTGCCAGTAGTACCCTTTTCGGGAGGAGGAATGAGCAGTTCTTC
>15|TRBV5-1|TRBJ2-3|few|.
CASSRKDKTTDTQYF
TGCGCCAGCAGCCGAAAAGACAAGACCACAGATACGCAGTATTTT
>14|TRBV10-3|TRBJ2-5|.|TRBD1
CAIRQTGLQETQYF
TGTGCCATCAGGCAGACAGGGTTGCAAGAGACCCAGTACTTC
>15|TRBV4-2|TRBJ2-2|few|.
CASSQVGRNTGELFF
TGTGCCAGCAGCCAAGTTGGCAGGAACACCGGGGAGCTGTTTTTT
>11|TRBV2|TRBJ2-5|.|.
CASRQVETQYF
TGTGCCAGCAGGCAGGTTGAGACCCAGTACTTC
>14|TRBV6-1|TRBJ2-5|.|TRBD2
CASLAGRAQETQYF
TGTGCCAGCTTAGCGGGGAGAGCTCAAGAGACCCAGTACTTC
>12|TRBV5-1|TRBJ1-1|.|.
CASSLDQGSPFF
TGCGCCAGCAGCTTGGATCAGGGGTCACCTTTCTTT
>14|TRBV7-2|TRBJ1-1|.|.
CASSLARGNTEAFF
TGTGCCAGCAGCTTAGCTCGGGGGAACACTGAAGCTTTCTTT
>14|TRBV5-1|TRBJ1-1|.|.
CASSFKGGDTEAFF
TGCGCCAGCAGCTTTAAGGGGGGGGACACTGAAGCTTTCTTT
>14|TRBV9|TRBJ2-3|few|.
CASSVQGATDTQYF
TGTGCCAGCAGCGTACAAGGAGCGACAGATACGCAGTATTTT